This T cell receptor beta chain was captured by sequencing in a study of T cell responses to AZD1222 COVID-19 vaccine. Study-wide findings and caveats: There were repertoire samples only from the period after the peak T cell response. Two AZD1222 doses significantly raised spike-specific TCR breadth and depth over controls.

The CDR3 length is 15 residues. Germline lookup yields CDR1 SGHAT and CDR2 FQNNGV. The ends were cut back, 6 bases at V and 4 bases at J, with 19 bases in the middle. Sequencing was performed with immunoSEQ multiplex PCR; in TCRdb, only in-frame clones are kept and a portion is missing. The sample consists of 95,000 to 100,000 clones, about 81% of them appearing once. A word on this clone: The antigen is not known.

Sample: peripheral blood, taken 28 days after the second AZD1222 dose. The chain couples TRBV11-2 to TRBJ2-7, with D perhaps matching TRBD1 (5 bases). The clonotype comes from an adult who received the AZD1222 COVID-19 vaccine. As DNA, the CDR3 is TGTGCCAGCAGAGGGTTGTGGGGCTCCCCTTACGAGCAGTACTTC. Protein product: CASRGLWGSPYEQYF.